The next 21 T cell receptor beta chains were all read from a single sample in a study of type 1 regulatory T cells. TCRdb re-derived calls from the reads in MiXCR, one entry per CDR3 protein. Of around 88,000 distinct CDR3 sequences listed, about a third are singletons. Sequenced material: CD4+ T cells, either the whole sample or a sorted fraction (not recorded which). The receptors stem from a human donor in good health.

In this sample, this clonotype turned up a few times. The chain joins TRBV7-2 to TRBJ1-2; no clear D gene. Trimming stripped 1 base from V and 0 bases from J, with 6 bases between. CDR3 length equals 14 residues. CDR1 and CDR2 from the germline V gene are SGHTA and FQGNSA. The CDR3, as DNA: TGTGCCAGCAGCTTAGGATCAGCTAACTATGGCTACACCTTC. Amino acid sequence: CASSLGSANYGYTF.

This chain joins TRBV6-1 and TRBJ2-1; TRBD2 aligns across 8 bases. V shed 5 bases and J 6 bases; nucleotides not matched to a gene: 15. The germline gives CDR1 MNHNS, CDR2 SASEGT. The length of the CDR3 is 17 residues. CDR3 region: CASSSKTIAGRANEQFF. The CDR3, as DNA: TGTGCCAGCAGTTCGAAGACGATAGCGGGGAGGGCCAATGAGCAGTTCTTC.

This clonotype was detected a few times. The V and J genes are TRBV19 and TRBJ2-2; 14 nucleotides line up with TRBD2. With V trimmed by 5 bases and J by 4 bases, 6 bases remained unmatched. Germline CDR1 is LNHDA and CDR2 is SQIVND (reference sequence). This CDR3 contains 17 residues. CDR3 in amino acids: CASSPGTSGSGTGELFF. CDR3 nucleotides: TGTGCCAGTAGTCCCGGGACTAGCGGGAGTGGCACCGGGGAGCTGTTTTTT.

This clonotype was counted only a few times. J is TRBJ2-1 and V is TRBV29-1; 8 bases align to TRBD2. Trimming removed 4 bases from V and 8 bases from J; junction bases left unmatched: 10. The CDR3 has 14 amino acids. Germline assignment: CDR1 SQVTM and CDR2 ANQGSEA. The CDR3 DNA follows: TGCAGCGTTGCAGGCCAGCGGGAGCTTTATGAGCAGTTCTTC. Its protein product is CSVAGQRELYEQFF.

This clonotype was found a few times. The gene calls are TRBV20-1 and TRBJ1-1; no firm D call. Trimming left V 3 bases short and J 4 bases short, with 12 bases between. Germline CDR1 is DFQATT and CDR2 is SNEGSKA (reference sequence). This CDR3 is built from 13 residues. The CDR3 loop is CSASRQMGTEAFF. The CDR3 DNA sequence: TGCAGTGCTAGTCGTCAGATGGGCACTGAAGCTTTCTTT.

This sequence joins TRBV20-1 and TRBJ2-7; weak D call: TRBD2 (6 bases). In germline, CDR1 is DFQATT, CDR2 SNEGSKA (reference sequence). V was cut by 0 bases and J by 4 bases, with 13 bases left in between. CDR3 length equals 14 residues. The CDR3 is CSARDGGTPYEQYF. In DNA form, the CDR3 reads TGCAGTGCTAGAGATGGGGGGACTCCTTACGAGCAGTACTTC.

There are a few counts of this clonotype. This rearrangement joins TRBV12-3 or TRBV12-4 to TRBJ2-1; no clear D. The V gene lost 5 bases and the J gene lost 6 bases, with 14 bases spanning the gap. This CDR3 region has 14 residues. The CDR3: CASSPSTESNEQFF. As DNA, the CDR3 is TGTGCCAGCAGTCCCTCTACCGAATCCAATGAGCAGTTCTTC.

The chain joins TRBV3-1 to TRBJ2-7; D is unclear. The germline gives CDR1 LGHDT, CDR2 YNNKEL (reference sequence). This CDR3 has 11 amino acids. The ends were cut back, 7 bases at V and 7 bases at J, with 11 bases in the middle. The CDR3 DNA reads as TGTGCCAGCATGTCGGCTGGGGAGCAGTACTTC. Protein sequence: CASMSAGEQYF.

The rearrangement uses TRBV29-1 and TRBJ2-3, with 8 bases that match TRBD2. The ends lost 7 bases at V and 4 bases at J; junction bases unmatched: 13. Looked up from germline, CDR1 is SQVTM and CDR2 is ANQGSEA. CDR3 length: 15 residues. The CDR3 loop reads CSGPTKREISDTQYF. DNA of the CDR3: TGCAGCGGACCGACTAAGCGGGAGATCTCAGATACGCAGTATTTT.

The V and J genes are TRBV6-4 and TRBJ2-1; 9 bases match TRBD1. The CDR3 extends over 17 amino acids. Germline-derived CDR1 and CDR2 are MRHNA and SNTAGT. Trimming removed 2 bases from V and 6 bases from J; junction bases left unmatched: 11. The CDR3 spells CASSDRPPGQGFNEQFF. The CDR3 DNA reads TGTGCCAGCAGTGACCGTCCGCCGGGACAGGGTTTCAATGAGCAGTTCTTC.

The V gene is TRBV7-6, the J gene TRBJ2-2; D is uncertain. From germline, CDR1 is SGHVS and CDR2 FNYEAQ. The CDR3 length is 14 residues. V dropped 2 bases and J dropped 3 bases, with 7 bases sitting between them. The CDR3 DNA is TGTGCCAGCAGCTTAATGGGTCACACCGGGGAGCTGTTTTTT. Amino acid sequence: CASSLMGHTGELFF.

This clonotype was picked up a small number of times. This chain joins TRBV29-1 and TRBJ2-1, with unresolved D. CDR1 is SQVTM, CDR2 ANQGSEA, per germline. V lost 3 bases to trimming and J lost 0 bases, with 9 bases between them. The length of the CDR3 is 14 residues. In DNA, the CDR3 is TGCAGCGTTGAGGTGGTGGGCTCCTACAATGAGCAGTTCTTC. As protein: CSVEVVGSYNEQFF.

The chain joins TRBV5-1 to TRBJ1-2; 7 nucleotides match TRBD1. J gave up 7 bases and V 0 bases, and 6 bases lay outside the gene matches. This CDR3 is built from 14 residues. Per germline, CDR1 SGHRS and CDR2 YFSETQ. The CDR3 is CASSLDRGISGYTF. In DNA, the CDR3 is TGCGCCAGCAGCTTGGACAGGGGCATCTCTGGCTACACCTTC.

In its sample, this clonotype was seen a few times. CDR3 nucleotides: TGTGCCAGCAGTTACGAAGTGGGACAGGGTTCATATGGCTACACCTTC. Translated, it gives CASSYEVGQGSYGYTF. The gene calls are TRBV6-2 or TRBV6-3 and TRBJ1-2; 9 nucleotides match TRBD1. The V segment lost 2 bases and the J segment 5 bases; nucleotides outside the gene matches: 9. This CDR3 is 16 amino acids long. Germline assignment: CDR1 MNHEY and CDR2 SVGEGT.

A few counts support this clonotype. The CDR3 spells CASSLVIRTGADEQYF. CDR3 DNA: TGTGCCAGCAGCTTAGTTATACGGACAGGGGCGGACGAGCAGTACTTC. This chain uses TRBV11-2 with TRBJ2-7; 9 bases agree with TRBD1. Trimming took 1 base from V and 5 from J; bases not matched to a gene: 9. The CDR3 has 16 residues. Germline lookup yields CDR1 SGHAT and CDR2 FQNNGV.

The J gene is TRBJ2-1, the V gene TRBV21-1; TRBD2, as called in the table, went unchecked against the DNA. TRBV21-1 is a pseudogene. This CDR3 is built from 17 residues. This chain's CDR3 is CASSKVRGVTPSNEQFF. CDR3 in DNA: TGTGCCAGCAGCAAAGTGCGGGGAGTCACGCCAAGCAATGAGCAGTTCTTC.

This clonotype was observed a few times. The chain recombines TRBV12-3 or TRBV12-4 with TRBJ2-7; the D is unclear. Between the trimmed V and J ends, which lost 5 bases and 2 bases, there was a span of 22 bases. The CDR3 runs to 17 residues. The CDR3 protein is CASSPDLRILTTYEQYF. The CDR3 coding sequence is TGTGCCAGCAGTCCGGATTTACGGATACTCACAACCTACGAGCAGTACTTC.

Only a few counts were recorded for this clonotype. The chain joins TRBV24-1 to TRBJ2-5; TRBD2 might be the D (5 bases). Germline-derived CDR1 and CDR2 are KGHDR and SFDVKD. V was shortened by 3 bases and J by 5 bases, with 15 bases between the two germline ends. The CDR3 covers 15 residues. In nucleotides, the CDR3 is TGTGCCACCAGTGATAGCGGACGGCTGGAGGAGACCCAGTACTTC. Its protein is CATSDSGRLEETQYF.

This clonotype was observed a handful of times. The CDR3 region has the DNA TGTGCCAGTAGTAAGGGACAGGCCGACGAGCAGTACTTC. This codes for CASSKGQADEQYF. The chain employs TRBV19 and TRBJ2-7; 8 nucleotides match TRBD1. Germline V CDR1 and CDR2: LNHDA, SQIVND (reference sequence). This CDR3 has 13 residues. With 4 bases clipped from V and 5 bases from J, the junction kept 4 bases outside the gene matches. Full variable domain (remainder filled in from reference TRBV19 and TRBJ2-7): DGGITQSPKYLFRKEGQNVTLSCEQNLNHDAMYWYRQDPGQGLRLIYYSQIVNDFQKGDIAEGYSVSREKKESFPLTVTSAQKNPTAFYLCASSKGQADEQYFGPGTRLTVT.

The rearrangement uses TRBV5-1 and TRBJ2-7; D is unclear. V lost 0 bases and J 6 bases, leaving 10 bases between the germline ends. The CDR3 totals 13 residues. Per germline, CDR1 SGHRS and CDR2 YFSETQ. The CDR3 bases are TGCGCCAGCAGCTTGGCGGCAGCCTTCGAGCAGTACTTC. As protein: CASSLAAAFEQYF.

This chain links TRBV12-3 or TRBV12-4 with TRBJ2-7; 11 bases match TRBD1. CDR3 length equals 15 residues. V shed 6 bases, J shed 2 bases, and the junction held 6 bases outside the gene matches. CDR3 coding DNA: TGTGCCAGCAGACCCGGGACAGGGGGTCCCTACGAGCAGTACTTC. Protein: CASRPGTGGPYEQYF.